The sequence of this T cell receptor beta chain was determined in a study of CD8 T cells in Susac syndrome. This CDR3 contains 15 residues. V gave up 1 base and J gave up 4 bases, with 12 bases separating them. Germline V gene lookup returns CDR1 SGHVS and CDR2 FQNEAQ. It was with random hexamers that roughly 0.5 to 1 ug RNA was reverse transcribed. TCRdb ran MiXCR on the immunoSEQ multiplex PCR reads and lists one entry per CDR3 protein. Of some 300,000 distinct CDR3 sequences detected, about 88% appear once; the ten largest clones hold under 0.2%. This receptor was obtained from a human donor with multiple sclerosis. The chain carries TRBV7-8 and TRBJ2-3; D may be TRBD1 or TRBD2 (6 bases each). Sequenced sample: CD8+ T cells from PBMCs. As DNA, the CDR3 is TGTGCCAGCAGCTTAGTACAGGGAGGTCCAGATACGCAGTATTTT. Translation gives CASSLVQGGPDTQYF. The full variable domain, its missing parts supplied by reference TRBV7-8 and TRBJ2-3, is GAGVSQSPRYKVAKRGQDVALRCDPISGHVSLFWYQQALGQGPEFLTYFQNEAQLDKSGLPSDRFFAERPEGSVSTLKIQRTQQEDSAVYLCASSLVQGGPDTQYFGPGTRLTVL.